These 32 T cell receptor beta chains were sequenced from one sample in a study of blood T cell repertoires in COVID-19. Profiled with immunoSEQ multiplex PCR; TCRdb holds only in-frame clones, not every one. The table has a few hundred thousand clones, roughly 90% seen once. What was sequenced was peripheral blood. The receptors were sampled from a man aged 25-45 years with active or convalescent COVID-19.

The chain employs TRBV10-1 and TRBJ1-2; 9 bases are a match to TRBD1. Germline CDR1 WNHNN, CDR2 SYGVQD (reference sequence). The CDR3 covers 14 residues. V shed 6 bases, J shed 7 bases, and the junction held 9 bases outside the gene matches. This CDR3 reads CASREPGQGCGYTF. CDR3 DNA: TGCGCCAGCAGAGAACCGGGACAGGGTTGTGGCTACACCTTC.

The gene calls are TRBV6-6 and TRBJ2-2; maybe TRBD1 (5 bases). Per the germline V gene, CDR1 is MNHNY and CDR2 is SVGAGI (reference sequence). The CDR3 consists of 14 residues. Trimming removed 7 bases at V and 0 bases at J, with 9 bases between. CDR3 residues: CASTRRANTGELFF. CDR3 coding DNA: TGTGCCAGCACCCGCAGGGCGAACACCGGGGAGCTGTTTTTT.

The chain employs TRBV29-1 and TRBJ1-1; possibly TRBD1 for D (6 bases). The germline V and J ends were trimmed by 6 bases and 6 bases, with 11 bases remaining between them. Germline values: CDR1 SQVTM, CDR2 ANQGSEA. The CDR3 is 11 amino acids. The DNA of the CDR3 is TGCAGCGTGGACAGTAGCCCTGAAGCTTTCTTT. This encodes CSVDSSPEAFF.

CDR3 sequence reads: CASSLTRGLVGTGELFF. The CDR3 DNA sequence: TGTGCCAGCAGCTTAACCAGGGGCCTAGTTGGGACCGGGGAGCTGTTTTTT. V usage is TRBV11-2 and J usage is TRBJ2-2, with D maybe TRBD1 (6 bases). This CDR3 contains 17 residues. Trimming removed 2 bases at V and 5 bases at J, with 18 bases between. Germline V gene lookup returns CDR1 SGHAT and CDR2 FQNNGV.

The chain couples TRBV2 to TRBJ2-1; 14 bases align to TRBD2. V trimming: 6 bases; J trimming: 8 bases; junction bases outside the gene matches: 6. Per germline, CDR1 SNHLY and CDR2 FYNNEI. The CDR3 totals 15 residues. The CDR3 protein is CASRPTSGGVDEQFF. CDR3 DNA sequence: TGTGCCAGCAGGCCGACTAGCGGGGGGGTCGATGAGCAGTTCTTC.

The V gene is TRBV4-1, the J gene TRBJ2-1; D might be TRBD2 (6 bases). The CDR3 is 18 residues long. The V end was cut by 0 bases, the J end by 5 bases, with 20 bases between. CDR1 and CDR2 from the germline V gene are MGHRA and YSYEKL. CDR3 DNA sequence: TGCGCCAGCAGCCAAGATTCACTGGATCTTGGGGGGAACAATGAGCAGTTCTTC. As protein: CASSQDSLDLGGNNEQFF.

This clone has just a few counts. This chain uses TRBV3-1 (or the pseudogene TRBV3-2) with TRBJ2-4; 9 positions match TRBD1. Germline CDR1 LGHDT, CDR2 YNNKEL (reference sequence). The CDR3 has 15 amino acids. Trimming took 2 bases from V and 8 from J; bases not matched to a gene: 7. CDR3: CASSQYARQGDIQYF. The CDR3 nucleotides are TGTGCCAGCAGCCAATATGCTCGACAGGGGGACATTCAGTACTTC.

This chain's CDR3 is CASSQDGQGNYGYTF. The CDR3 nucleotides read TGCGCCAGCAGCCAAGATGGGCAGGGGAACTATGGCTACACCTTC. The J gene is TRBJ1-2, the V gene TRBV4-1; D is perhaps TRBD1 (6 bases). CDR3 length: 15 residues. Germline values: CDR1 MGHRA, CDR2 YSYEKL. V lost 0 bases and J lost 2, with 10 bases in between.

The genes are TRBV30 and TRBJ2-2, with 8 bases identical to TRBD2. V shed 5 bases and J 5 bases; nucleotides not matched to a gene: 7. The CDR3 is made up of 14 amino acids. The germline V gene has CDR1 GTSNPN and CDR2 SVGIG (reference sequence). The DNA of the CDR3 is TGTGCCTGGGATTACCGGGGGGGAACCGGGGAGCTGTTTTTT. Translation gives CAWDYRGGTGELFF.

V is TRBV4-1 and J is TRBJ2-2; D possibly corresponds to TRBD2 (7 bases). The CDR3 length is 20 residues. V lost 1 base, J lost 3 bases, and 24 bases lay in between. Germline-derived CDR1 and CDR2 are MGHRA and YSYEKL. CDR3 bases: TGCGCCAGCAGCCAAGCTTTTGCGGGGGCCCCCGTAGGTGACACCGGGGAGCTGTTTTTT. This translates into CASSQAFAGAPVGDTGELFF.

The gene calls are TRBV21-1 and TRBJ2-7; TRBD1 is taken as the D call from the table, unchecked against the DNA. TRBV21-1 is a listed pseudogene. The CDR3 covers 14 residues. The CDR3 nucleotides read TGTGCCAGCAGGGCGACAGAGCCACGCTACGAGCAGTACTTC. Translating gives CASRATEPRYEQYF.

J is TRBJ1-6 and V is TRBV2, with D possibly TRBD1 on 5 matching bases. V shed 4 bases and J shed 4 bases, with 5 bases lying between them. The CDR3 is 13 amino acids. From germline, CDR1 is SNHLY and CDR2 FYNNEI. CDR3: CASSAGYNSPLHF. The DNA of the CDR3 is TGTGCCAGCAGTGCAGGGTATAATTCACCCCTCCACTTT.

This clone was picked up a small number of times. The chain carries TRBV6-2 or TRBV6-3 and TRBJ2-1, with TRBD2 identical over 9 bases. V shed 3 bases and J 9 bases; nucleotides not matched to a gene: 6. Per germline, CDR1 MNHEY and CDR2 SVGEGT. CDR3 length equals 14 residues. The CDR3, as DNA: TGTGCCAGCAGTTATCCTAGCGGGGTCTTTGAGCAGTTCTTC. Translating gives CASSYPSGVFEQFF.

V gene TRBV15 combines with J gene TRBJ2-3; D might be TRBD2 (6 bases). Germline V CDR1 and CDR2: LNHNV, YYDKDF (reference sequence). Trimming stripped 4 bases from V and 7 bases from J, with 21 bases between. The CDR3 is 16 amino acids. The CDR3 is CATSMPDYLPDHTQYF. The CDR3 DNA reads TGTGCCACCAGCATGCCGGACTACCTTCCCGACCATACGCAGTATTTT.

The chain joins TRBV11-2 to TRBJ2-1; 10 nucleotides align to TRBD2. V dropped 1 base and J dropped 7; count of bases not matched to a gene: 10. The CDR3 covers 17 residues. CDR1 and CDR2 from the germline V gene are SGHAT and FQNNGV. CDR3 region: CASSLGPAGGPLNEQFF. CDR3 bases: TGTGCCAGCAGCTTAGGACCAGCGGGGGGGCCGCTGAATGAGCAGTTCTTC.

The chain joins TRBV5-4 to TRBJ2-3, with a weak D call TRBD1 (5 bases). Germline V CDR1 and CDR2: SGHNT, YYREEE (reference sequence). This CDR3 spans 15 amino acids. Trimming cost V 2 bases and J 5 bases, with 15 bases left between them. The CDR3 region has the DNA TGTGCCAGCAGCTTAAAGAGCCAGCAGGGAGATACGCAGTATTTT. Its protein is CASSLKSQQGDTQYF.

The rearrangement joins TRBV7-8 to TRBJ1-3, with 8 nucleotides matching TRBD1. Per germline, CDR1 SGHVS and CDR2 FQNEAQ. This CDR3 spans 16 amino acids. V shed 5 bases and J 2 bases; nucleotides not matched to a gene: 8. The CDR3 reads CASSRIDRGAGNTIYF. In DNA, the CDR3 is TGTGCCAGCAGCCGAATCGACAGGGGCGCTGGAAACACCATATATTTT.

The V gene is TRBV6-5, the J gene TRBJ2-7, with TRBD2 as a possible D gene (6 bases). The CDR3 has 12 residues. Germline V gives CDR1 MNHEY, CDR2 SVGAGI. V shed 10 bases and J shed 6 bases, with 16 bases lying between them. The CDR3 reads CATAGGGFEQYF. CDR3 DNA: TGTGCCACCGCTGGGGGAGGTTTCGAGCAGTACTTC.

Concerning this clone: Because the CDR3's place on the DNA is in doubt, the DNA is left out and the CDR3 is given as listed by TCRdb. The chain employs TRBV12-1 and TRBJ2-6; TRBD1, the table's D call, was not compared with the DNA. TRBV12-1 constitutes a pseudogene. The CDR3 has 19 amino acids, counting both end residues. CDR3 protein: CASSFYRPGFGPGANVLTF.

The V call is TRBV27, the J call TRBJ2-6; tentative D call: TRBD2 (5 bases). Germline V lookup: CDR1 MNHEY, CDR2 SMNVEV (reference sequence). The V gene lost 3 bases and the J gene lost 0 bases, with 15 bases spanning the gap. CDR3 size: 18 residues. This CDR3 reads CASSFSGGGLSGANVLTF. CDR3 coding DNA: TGTGCCAGCAGTTTTAGTGGTGGCGGACTCTCTGGGGCCAACGTCCTGACTTTC.

The CDR3, as DNA: TGTGCCAGCAGCGTAGGAGGGAATTCACCCCTCCACTTT. It codes for CASSVGGNSPLHF. This chain links TRBV9 with TRBJ1-6; no clear D. The CDR3 sequence is 13 residues long. Per germline, CDR1 SGDLS and CDR2 YYNGEE. Trimming removed 0 bases from V and 7 bases from J, with 5 bases in between.

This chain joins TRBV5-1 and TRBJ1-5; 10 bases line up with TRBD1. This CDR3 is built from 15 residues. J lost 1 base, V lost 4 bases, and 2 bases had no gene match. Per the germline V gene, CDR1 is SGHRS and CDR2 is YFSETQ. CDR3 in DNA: TGCGCCAGCAGCACGGGACAGGGGAGCAATCAGCCCCAGCATTTT. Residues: CASSTGQGSNQPQHF. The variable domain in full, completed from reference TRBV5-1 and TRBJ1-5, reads KAGVTQTPRYLIKTRGQQVTLSCSPISGHRSVSWYQQTPGQGLQFLFEYFSETQRNKGNFPGRFSGRQFSNSRSEMNVSTLELGDSALYLCASSTGQGSNQPQHFGDGTRLSIL.

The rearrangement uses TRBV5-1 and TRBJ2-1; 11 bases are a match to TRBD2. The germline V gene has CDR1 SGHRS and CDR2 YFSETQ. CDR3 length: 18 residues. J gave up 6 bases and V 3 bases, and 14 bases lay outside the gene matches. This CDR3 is CASSSSIPTSGAANEQFF. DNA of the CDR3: TGCGCCAGCAGCTCCTCAATACCGACTAGCGGGGCGGCCAATGAGCAGTTCTTC.

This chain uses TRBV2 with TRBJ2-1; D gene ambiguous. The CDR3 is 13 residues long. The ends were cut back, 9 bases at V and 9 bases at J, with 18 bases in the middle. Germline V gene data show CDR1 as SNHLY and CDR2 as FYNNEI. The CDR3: CASWFFGRTEQFF. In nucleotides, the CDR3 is TGTGCCAGTTGGTTTTTTGGGCGCACTGAGCAGTTCTTC.

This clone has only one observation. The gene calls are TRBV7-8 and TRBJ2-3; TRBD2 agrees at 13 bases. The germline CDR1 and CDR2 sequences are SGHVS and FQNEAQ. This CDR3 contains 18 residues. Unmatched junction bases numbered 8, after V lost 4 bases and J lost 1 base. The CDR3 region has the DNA TGTGCCAGCAGCTCACAAACGGGACTAGCGGGGCGCACAGATACGCAGTATTTT. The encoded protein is CASSSQTGLAGRTDTQYF.

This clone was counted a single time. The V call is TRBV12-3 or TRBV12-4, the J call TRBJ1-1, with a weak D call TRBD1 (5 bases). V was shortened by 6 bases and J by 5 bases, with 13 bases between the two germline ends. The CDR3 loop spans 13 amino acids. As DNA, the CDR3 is TGTGCCAGCAGCCAACTAAGGGGAACTGAAGCTTTCTTT. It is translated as CASSQLRGTEAFF.

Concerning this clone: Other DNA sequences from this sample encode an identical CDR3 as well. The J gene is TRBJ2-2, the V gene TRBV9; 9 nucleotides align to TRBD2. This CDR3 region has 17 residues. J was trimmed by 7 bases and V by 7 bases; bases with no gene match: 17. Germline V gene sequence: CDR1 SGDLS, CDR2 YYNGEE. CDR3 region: CASGSNSGTSLSGELFF. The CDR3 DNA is TGTGCCAGCGGGTCAAATTCCGGGACTAGCTTGAGCGGGGAGCTGTTTTTT.

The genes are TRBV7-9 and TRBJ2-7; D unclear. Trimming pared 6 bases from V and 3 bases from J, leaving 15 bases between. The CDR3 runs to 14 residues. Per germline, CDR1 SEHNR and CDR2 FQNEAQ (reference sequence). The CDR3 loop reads CASSSEVDVYEQYF. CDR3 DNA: TGTGCCAGCAGTTCAGAGGTGGATGTCTACGAGCAGTACTTC.

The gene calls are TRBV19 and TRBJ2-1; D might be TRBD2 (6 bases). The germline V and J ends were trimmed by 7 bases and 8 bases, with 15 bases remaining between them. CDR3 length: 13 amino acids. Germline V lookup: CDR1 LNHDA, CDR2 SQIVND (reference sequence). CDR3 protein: CASTHQTGDEQFF. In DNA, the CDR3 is TGTGCCAGTACCCATCAAACGGGGGATGAGCAGTTCTTC. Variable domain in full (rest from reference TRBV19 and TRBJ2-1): DGGITQSPKYLFRKEGQNVTLSCEQNLNHDAMYWYRQDPGQGLRLIYYSQIVNDFQKGDIAEGYSVSREKKESFPLTVTSAQKNPTAFYLCASTHQTGDEQFFGPGTRLTVL.

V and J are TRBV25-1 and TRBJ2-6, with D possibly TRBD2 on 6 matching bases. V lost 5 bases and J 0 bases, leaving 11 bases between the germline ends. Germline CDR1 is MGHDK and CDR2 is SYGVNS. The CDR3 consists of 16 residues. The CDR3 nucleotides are TGTGCCAGCAGTCCCCGGACTAACTCTGGGGCCAACGTCCTGACTTTC. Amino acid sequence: CASSPRTNSGANVLTF.

The chain's CDR3 is CAIPGPQHF. The CDR3 DNA sequence: TGTGCCATCCCCGGGCCCCAGCATTTT. V and J are TRBV10-3 and TRBJ1-5; D remains ambiguous. The V and J ends lost 8 bases and 9 bases respectively, with 5 bases between them. The CDR3 has 9 amino acids. The V gene's germline CDR1 is ENHRY and CDR2 SYGVKD.

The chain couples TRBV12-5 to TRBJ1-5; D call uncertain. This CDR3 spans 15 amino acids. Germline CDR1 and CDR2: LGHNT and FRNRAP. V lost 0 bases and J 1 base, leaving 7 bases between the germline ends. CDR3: CASGLVSSSNQPQHF. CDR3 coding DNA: TGTGCTAGTGGTTTGGTATCAAGCAGCAATCAGCCCCAGCATTTT.